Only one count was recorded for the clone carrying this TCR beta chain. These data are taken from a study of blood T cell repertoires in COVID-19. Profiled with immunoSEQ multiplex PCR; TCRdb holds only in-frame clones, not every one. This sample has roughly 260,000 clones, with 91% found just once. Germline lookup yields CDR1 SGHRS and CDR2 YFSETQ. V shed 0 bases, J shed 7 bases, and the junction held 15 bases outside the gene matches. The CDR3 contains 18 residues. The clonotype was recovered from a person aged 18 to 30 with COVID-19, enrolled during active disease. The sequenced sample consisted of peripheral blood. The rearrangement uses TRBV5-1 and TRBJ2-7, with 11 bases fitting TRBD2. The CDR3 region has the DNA TGCGCCAGCAGCTTGGCCCCTACGACTAGCGGGACACCCCGGGAGCAGTACTTC. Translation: CASSLAPTTSGTPREQYF. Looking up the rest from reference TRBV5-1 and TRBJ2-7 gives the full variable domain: KAGVTQTPRYLIKTRGQQVTLSCSPISGHRSVSWYQQTPGQGLQFLFEYFSETQRNKGNFPGRFSGRQFSNSRSEMNVSTLELGDSALYLCASSLAPTTSGTPREQYFGPGTRLTVT.